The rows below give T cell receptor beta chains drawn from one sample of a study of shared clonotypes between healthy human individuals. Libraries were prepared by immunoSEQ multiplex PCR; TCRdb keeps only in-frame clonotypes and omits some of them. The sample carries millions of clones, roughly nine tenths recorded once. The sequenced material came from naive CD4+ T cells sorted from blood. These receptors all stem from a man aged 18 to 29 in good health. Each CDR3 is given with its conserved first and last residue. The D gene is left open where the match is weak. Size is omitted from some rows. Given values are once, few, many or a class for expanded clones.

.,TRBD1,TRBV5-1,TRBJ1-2,TGCGCCAGCAGCATCGGACAGGGGGCCTATGGCTACACCTTC,CASSIGQGAYGYTF
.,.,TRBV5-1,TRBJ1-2,TGCGCCAGCAGCAGGTCGGGGGACTACTATGGCTACACCTTC,CASSRSGDYYGYTF
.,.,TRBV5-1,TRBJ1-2,TGCGCCAGCAGCTTGGCAGAGAACTATGGCTACACCTTC,CASSLAENYGYTF
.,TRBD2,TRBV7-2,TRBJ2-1,TGTGCCAGCAGCTTAGCGACTAGCGGGAACTACAATGAGCAGTTCTTC,CASSLATSGNYNEQFF
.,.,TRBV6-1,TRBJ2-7,TGTGCCAGCAGTGAAGTAGGCGTATTGACAGGTGTGTACGAGCAGTACTTC,CASSEVGVLTGVYEQYF
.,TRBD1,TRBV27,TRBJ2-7,TGTGCCAGCAGTTGGGGGACAGGGGCCTACGAGCAGTACTTC,CASSWGTGAYEQYF
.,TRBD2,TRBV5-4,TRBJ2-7,TGTGCCAGCAGCTTGGGGCGGGAGGGCCACAACGAGCAGTACTTC,CASSLGREGHNEQYF
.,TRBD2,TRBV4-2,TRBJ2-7,TGTGCCAGCAGCCAAGGGGTGGGCGGGGGGAACGATTACGAGCAGTACTTC,CASSQGVGGGNDYEQYF
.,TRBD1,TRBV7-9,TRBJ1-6,TGTGCCAGCAGCTCACCGGGACAGAGATTTTCACCCCTCCACTTT,CASSSPGQRFSPLHF
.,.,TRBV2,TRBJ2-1,TGTGCCAGCAAAGCGGACCACAACAATGAGCAGTTCTTC,CASKADHNNEQFF
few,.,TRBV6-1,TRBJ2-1,TGTGCCAGCAGAAACAGGGGAGGGGGCAATGAGCAGTTCTTC,CASRNRGGGNEQFF
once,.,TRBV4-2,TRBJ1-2,TGTGCCAGCAGCCAAGATCTTAGGTCCGATGGCTACACCTTC,CASSQDLRSDGYTF
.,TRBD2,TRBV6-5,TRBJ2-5,TGTGCCAGCAGCCCCAGGTGGGGGGGTCAAGAGACCCAGTACTTC,CASSPRWGGQETQYF
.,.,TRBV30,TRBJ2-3,TGTGCCTGGAGCGAGGGATCAATTGATACGCAGTATTTT,CAWSEGSIDTQYF
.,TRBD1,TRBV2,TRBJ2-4,TGTGCCAGCAGACCTCCGGGACAGATGAGAAACATTCAGTACTTC,CASRPPGQMRNIQYF
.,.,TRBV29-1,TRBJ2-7,TGCAGCGTTTCCCAGGGGAGAAACGAGCAGTACTTC,CSVSQGRNEQYF
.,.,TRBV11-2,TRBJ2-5,TGTGCCAGCAGCTTAGCGGAGCCCCACCAAGAGACCCAGTACTTC,CASSLAEPHQETQYF
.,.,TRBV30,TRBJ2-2,TGTGCCTGGAGTGTCGAGGGAGGTACGAACACCGGGGAGCTGTTTTTT,CAWSVEGGTNTGELFF
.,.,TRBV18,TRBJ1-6,TGTGCCAGCTCCTACATTTTAGGGGTAGCGGATTCACCCCTCCACTTT,CASSYILGVADSPLHF
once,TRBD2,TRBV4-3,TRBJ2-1,TGCGCCAGCAGCCAAGAGGGGACTAGCAACAATGAGCAGTTCTTC,CASSQEGTSNNEQFF
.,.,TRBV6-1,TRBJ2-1,TGTGCCAGCAGTGTCTTGAGGACGTCTAATGATATCAATGAGCAGTTCTTC,CASSVLRTSNDINEQFF
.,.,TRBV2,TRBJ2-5,TGTGCCAGCAGTGGGGTTGGGGGCCGTAATCGTCAAGAGACCCAGTACTTC,CASSGVGGRNRQETQYF
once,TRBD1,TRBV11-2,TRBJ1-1,TGTGCCAGCAGCAAGGACAGGGTATACACTGAAGCTTTCTTT,CASSKDRVYTEAFF